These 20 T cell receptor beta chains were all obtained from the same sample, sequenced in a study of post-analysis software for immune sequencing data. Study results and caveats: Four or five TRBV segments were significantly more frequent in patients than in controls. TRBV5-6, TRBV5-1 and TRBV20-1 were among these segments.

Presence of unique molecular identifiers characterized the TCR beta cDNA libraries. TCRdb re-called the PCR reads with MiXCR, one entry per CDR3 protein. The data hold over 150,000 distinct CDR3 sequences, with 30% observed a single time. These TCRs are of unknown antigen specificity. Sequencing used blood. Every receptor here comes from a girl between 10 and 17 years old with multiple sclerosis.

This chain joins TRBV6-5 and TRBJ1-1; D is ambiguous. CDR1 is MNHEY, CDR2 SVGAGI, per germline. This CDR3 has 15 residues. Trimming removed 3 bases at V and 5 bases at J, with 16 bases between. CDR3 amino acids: CASSYSAGSRTEAFF. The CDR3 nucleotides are TGTGCCAGCAGTTATTCGGCGGGCTCGAGGACTGAAGCTTTCTTT.

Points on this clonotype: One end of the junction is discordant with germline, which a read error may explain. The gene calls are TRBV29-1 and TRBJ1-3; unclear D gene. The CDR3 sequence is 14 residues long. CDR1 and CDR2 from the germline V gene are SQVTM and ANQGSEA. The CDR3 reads CSVKGVASGSTIYF. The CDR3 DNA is TGCAGCGTTAAAGGAGTAGCGTCTGGAAGCACCATATATTTT.

CDR3 in DNA: TGTGCCAGAAGCTTCGGGACAGTCGCACATGGCTACACCTTC. It encodes CARSFGTVAHGYTF. The V call is TRBV5-3, the J call TRBJ1-2; 7 bases fit TRBD1. TRBV5-3 is classed as an ORF, of uncertain function. The CDR3 is made up of 14 amino acids. The J segment lost 6 bases and the V segment lost 2 bases, leaving 7 bases of the junction unmatched.

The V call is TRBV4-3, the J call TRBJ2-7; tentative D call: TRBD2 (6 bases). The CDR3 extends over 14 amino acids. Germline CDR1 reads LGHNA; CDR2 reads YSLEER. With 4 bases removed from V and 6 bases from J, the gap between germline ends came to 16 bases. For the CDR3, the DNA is TGCGCCAGCAGCCCCCAAACCCGGGGGTTCGAGCAGTACTTC. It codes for CASSPQTRGFEQYF.

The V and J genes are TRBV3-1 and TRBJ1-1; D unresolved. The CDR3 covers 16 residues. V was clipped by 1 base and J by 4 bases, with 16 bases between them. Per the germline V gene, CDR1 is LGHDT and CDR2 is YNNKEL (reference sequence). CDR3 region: CASSQGRFLQATEAFF. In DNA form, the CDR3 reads TGTGCCAGCAGCCAAGGACGATTTCTGCAGGCCACTGAAGCTTTCTTT.

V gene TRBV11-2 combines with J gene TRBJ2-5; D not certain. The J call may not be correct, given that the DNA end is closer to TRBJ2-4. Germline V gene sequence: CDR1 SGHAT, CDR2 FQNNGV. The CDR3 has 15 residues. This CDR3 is CASSLVWQSQNIQYF. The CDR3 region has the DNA TGTGCCAGCAGCTTAGTCTGGCAGAGTCAAAACATTCAGTACTTC.

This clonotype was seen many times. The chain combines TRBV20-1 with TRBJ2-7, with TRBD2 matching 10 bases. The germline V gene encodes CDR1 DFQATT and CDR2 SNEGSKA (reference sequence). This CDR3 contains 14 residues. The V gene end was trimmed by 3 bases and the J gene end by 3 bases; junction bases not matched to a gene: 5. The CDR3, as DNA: TGCAGTGCTAGGCGACGGACTAGCGGCTACGAGCAGTACTTC. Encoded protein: CSARRRTSGYEQYF.

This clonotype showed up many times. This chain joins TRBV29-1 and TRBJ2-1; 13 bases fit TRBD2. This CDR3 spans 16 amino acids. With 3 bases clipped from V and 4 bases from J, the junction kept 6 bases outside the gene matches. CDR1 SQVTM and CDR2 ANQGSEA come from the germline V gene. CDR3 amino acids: CSVERLAGGQYNEQFF. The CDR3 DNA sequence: TGCAGCGTTGAGAGACTAGCGGGAGGCCAATACAATGAGCAGTTCTTC.

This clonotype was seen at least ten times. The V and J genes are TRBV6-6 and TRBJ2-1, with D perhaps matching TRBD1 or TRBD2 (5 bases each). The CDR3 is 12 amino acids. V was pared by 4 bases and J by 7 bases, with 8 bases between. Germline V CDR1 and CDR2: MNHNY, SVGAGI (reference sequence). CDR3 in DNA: TGTGCCAGCAGTTGGGGACCTAATGAGCAGTTCTTC. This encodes CASSWGPNEQFF.

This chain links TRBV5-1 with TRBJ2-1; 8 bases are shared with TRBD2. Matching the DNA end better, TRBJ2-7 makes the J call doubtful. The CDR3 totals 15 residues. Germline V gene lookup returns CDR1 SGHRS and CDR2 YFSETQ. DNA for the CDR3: TGCGCCACCTCGTCAAAGCAGCGGGAGACCGGCCAGCAGTACTTC. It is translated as CATSSKQRETGQQYF.

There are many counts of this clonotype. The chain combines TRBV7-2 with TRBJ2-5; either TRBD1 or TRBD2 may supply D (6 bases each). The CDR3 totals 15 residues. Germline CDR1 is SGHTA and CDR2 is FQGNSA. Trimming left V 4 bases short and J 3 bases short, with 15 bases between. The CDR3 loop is CASSYVSGAEETQYF. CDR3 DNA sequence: TGTGCCAGCAGCTACGTTTCGGGGGCCGAAGAGACCCAGTACTTC.

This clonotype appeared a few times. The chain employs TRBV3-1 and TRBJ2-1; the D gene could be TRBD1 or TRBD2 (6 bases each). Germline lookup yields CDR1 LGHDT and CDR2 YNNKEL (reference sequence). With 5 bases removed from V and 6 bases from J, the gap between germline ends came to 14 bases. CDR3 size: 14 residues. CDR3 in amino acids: CASSARGGGNEQFF. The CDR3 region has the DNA TGTGCCAGCAGCGCCCGAGGAGGGGGCAATGAGCAGTTCTTC.

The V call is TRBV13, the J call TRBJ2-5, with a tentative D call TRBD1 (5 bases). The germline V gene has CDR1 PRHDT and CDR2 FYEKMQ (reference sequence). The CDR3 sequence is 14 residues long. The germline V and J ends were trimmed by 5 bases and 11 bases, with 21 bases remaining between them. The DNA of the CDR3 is TGTGCCAGCAGCGCCTCGCAGGGTGGCAATGAGCAGTACTTC. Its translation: CASSASQGGNEQYF.

The CDR3 nucleotides read TGCAGTGCTGAGCTAGCGGGATTGGTCGATACGCAGTATTTT. Translated, it gives CSAELAGLVDTQYF. This rearrangement joins TRBV20-1 to TRBJ2-3, with 9 bases matching TRBD2. V was clipped by 5 bases and J by 6 bases; unmatched bases: 9. The CDR3 has 14 amino acids. Germline V gene sequence: CDR1 DFQATT, CDR2 SNEGSKA (reference sequence).

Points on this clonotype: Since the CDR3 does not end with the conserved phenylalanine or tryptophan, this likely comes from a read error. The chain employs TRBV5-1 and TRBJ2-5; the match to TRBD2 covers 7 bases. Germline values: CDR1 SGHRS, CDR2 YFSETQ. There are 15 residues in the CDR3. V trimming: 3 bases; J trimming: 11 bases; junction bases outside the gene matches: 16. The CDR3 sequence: CASSSGLAGVEEQYI. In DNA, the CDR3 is TGCGCCAGCAGCTCGGGACTGGCGGGAGTGGAAGAGCAGTACATC.

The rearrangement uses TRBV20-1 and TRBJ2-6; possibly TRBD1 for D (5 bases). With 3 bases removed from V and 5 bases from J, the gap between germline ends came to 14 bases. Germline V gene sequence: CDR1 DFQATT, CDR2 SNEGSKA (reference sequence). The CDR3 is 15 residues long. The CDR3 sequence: CSASERQSRANVLTF. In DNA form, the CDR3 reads TGCAGTGCTAGCGAGAGACAGTCCAGGGCCAACGTCCTGACTTTC.

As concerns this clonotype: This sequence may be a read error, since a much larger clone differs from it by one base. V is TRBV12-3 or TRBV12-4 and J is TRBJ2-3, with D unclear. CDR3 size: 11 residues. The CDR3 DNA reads TGTACCAGCAGTTTAGGCGGTACGCAGTATTTT. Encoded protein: CTSSLGGTQYF.

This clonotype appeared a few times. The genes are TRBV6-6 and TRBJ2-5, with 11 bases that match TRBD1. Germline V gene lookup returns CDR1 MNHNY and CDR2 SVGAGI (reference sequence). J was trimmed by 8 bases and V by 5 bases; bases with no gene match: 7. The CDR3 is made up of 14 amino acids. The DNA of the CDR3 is TGTGCCAGCAGTGCCCTCGGACAGGGGGCCACCCAGTACTTC. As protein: CASSALGQGATQYF.

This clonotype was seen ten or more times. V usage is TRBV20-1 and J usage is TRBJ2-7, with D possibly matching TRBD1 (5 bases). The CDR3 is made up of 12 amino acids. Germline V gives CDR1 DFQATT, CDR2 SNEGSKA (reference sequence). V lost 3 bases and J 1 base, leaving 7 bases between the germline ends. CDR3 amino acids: CSARDNSYEQYF. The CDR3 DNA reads TGCAGTGCTAGGGACAATTCCTACGAGCAGTACTTC.

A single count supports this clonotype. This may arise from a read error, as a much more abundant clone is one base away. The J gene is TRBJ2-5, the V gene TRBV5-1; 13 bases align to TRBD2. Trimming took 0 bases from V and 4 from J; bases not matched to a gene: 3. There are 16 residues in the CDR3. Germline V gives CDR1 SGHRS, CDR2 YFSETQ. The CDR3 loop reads CASSLGTSGRVETQYF. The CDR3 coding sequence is TGCGCCAGCAGCTTGGGGACTAGCGGGAGAGTAGAGACCCAGTACTTC.